This T cell receptor (beta chain) was recorded in a study of T cell responses to AZD1222 COVID-19 vaccine. Study-level results: A mostly white British donor set with more females was recruited, and clonal diversity was possibly underestimated. Spike-wide vaccine-associated CD4 TCRs dominated at 160-218 and 743-854. Unmutated variant regions reportedly attract nearly half of all spike-specific TCRs.

Germline trimming cut 1 base from V and 5 bases from J; bases unmatched to any gene: 1. CDR1 and CDR2 (germline): LNHDA, SQIVND (reference sequence). CDR3 length equals 14 residues. As regards this clone: Its antigen is currently unknown.

The data were produced by immunoSEQ multiplex PCR, yet TCRdb's version contains in-frame clones alone and is incomplete. The sample lists 4,500 or so clones, approximately 91% occurring once. Sequencing used peripheral blood, obtained 28 days after the second AZD1222 dose. The TCR originated in an adult who received the AZD1222 COVID-19 vaccine. V is TRBV19 and J is TRBJ2-2; TRBD2 matches 7 bases. This CDR3 is CASSIAGGTGELFF. CDR3 DNA sequence: TGTGCCAGTAGTATAGCGGGAGGAACCGGGGAGCTGTTTTTT.